This T cell receptor beta chain is drawn from a study of blood T cell repertoires in COVID-19. Study-level background: COVID-19 samples from acute and convalescent phases originated in the United States, Italy and Spain.

The data were produced by immunoSEQ multiplex PCR, yet TCRdb's version contains in-frame clones alone and is incomplete. The sample lists some 160,000 clones, roughly 75% seen once, with approximately 7% in the top ten. Germline V gives CDR1 SGDLS, CDR2 YYNGEE. V dropped 0 bases and J dropped 7 bases, with 10 bases sitting between them. The CDR3 consists of 13 residues. The gene calls are TRBV9 and TRBJ1-1; D not certain. This TCR was sampled from a man between 65 and 79 years old with active or convalescent COVID-19. Sequenced: peripheral blood. CDR3 loop: CASSVEEVSEAFF. The CDR3, as DNA: TGTGCCAGCAGCGTAGAGGAGGTCAGTGAAGCTTTCTTT.